This TCR beta chain originates from a study of cytomegalovirus exposure and HLA in healthy donors. Germline V CDR1 and CDR2: SGHTA, FQGNSA. CDR3 length equals 14 residues. V was shortened by 6 bases and J by 9 bases, with 18 bases between the two germline ends. In the PCR, 60 Vbeta and 13 Jbeta primers were used. Here immunoSEQ multiplex PCR was the method, and the copy in TCRdb shows in-frame clones only, minus some. Of roughly 100,000 clones detected, around 80% appear once; the ten largest clones hold approximately 6.1%. The rearrangement uses TRBV7-2 and TRBJ2-1; the D gene is possibly TRBD2 (7 bases). The sequencing input was PBMCs. The sequence was obtained from a man aged 18 to 30 in good health and CMV-seronegative. The CDR3 nucleotides are TGTGCCAGCAGAGAGGGGGGGGCGAGAGGTGAGCAGTTCTTC. Translated: CASREGGARGEQFF.